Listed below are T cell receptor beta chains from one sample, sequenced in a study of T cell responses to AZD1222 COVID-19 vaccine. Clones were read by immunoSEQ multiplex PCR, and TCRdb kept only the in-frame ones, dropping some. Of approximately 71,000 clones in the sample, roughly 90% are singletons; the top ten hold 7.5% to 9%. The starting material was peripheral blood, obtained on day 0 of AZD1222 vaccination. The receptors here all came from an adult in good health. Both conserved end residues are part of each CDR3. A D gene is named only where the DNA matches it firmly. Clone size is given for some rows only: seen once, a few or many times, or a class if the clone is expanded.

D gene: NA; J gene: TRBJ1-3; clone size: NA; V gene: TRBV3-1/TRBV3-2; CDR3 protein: CASSQLGRTGNTIYF; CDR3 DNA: TGTGCCAGCAGCCAATTGGGCAGAACTGGAAACACCATATATTTT
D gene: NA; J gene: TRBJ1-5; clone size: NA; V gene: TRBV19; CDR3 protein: CASSIEDSNQPQHF; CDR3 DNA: TGTGCCAGTAGTATAGAGGACAGCAATCAGCCCCAGCATTTT
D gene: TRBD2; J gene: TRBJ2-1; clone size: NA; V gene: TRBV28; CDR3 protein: CASSGTSGIIYNEQFF; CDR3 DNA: TGTGCCAGCAGTGGGACTAGCGGGATAATATACAATGAGCAGTTCTTC
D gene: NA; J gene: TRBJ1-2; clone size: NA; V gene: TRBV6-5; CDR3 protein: CASRLSGPTNYGYTF; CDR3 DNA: TGTGCCAGCAGATTATCAGGGCCTACTAACTATGGCTACACCTTC
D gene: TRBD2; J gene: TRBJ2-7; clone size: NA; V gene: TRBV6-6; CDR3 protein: CASSSFSGSYEQYF; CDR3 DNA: TGTGCCAGCAGTAGCTTTAGCGGGAGCTACGAGCAGTACTTC
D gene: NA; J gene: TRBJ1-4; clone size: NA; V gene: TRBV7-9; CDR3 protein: CASTPGGAGEKLFF; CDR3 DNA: TGTGCCAGCACCCCCGGGGGGGCAGGGGAAAAACTGTTTTTT
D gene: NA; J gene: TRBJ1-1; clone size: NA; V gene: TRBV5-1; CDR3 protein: CASSLGRPGNTEAFF; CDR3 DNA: TGCGCCAGCAGCTTGGGTCGACCGGGGAACACTGAAGCTTTCTTT
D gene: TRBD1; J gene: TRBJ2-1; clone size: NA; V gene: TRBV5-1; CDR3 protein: CASSLGQGRHEQFF; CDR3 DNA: TGCGCCAGCAGCCTAGGACAGGGGCGGCATGAGCAGTTCTTC
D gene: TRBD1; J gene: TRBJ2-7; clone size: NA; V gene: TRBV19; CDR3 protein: CASSRTGSSYEQYF; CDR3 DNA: TGTGCCAGTAGTCGGACAGGGAGCTCCTACGAGCAGTACTTC
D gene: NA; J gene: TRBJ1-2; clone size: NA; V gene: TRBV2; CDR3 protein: CASSVGPNYGYTF; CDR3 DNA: TGTGCCAGCAGTGTCGGCCCGAACTATGGCTACACCTTC
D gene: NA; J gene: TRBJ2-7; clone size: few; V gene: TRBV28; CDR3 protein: CASSFGVYEQYF; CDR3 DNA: TGTGCCAGCAGTTTCGGGGTCTACGAGCAGTACTTC
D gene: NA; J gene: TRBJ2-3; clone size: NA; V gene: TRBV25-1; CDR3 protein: CASSENPTDTQYF; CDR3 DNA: TGTGCCAGCAGTGAGAACCCGACGGATACGCAGTATTTT
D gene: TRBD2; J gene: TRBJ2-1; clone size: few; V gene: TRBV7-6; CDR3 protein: CASSPLGGRASGEQFF; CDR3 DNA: TGTGCCAGCAGCCCCTTGGGAGGGAGGGCCAGCGGTGAGCAGTTCTTC
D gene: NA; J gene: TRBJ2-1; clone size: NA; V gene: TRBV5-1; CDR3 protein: CASSLAHGNEQFF; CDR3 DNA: TGCGCCAGCAGCTTGGCCCATGGCAATGAGCAGTTCTTC
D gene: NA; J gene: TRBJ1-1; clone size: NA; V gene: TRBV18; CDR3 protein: CASSLMKDTEAFF; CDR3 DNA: TGTGCCAGCTCACTAATGAAGGACACTGAAGCTTTCTTT
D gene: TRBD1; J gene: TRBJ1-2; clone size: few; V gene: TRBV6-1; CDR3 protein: CASSEEVGKGAGYTF; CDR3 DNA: TGTGCCAGCAGTGAAGAAGTGGGGAAGGGGGCTGGCTACACCTTC
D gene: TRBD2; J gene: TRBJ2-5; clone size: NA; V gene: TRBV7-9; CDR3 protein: CASRGTSGSWETQYF; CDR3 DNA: TGTGCCAGCAGGGGTACTAGCGGGAGCTGGGAGACCCAGTACTTC
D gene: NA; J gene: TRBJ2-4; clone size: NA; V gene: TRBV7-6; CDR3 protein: CASSLKGSGFPENIQYF; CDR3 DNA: TGTGCCAGCAGCTTAAAAGGTTCGGGGTTCCCCGAAAACATTCAGTACTTC
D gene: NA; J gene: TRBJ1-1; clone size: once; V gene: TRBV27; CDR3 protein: CASSLDSFSNTEAFF; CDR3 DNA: TGTGCCAGCAGTTTGGACAGTTTCTCGAACACTGAAGCTTTCTTT
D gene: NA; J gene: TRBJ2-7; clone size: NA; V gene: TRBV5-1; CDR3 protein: CASSLALTGRNYEQYF; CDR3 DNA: TGCGCCAGCAGCTTGGCCCTGACAGGAAGAAACTACGAGCAGTACTTC
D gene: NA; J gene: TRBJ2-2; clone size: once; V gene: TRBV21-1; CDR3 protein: CASIQTAPGELFF; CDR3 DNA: TGTGCCAGCATCCAAACTGCCCCCGGGGAGCTGTTTTTT
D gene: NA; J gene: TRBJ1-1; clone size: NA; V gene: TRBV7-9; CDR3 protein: CASSSALNTEAFF; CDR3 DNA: TGTGCCAGCAGCTCCGCCCTGAACACTGAAGCTTTCTTT
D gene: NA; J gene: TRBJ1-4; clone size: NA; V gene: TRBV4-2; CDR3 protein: CASSQEKNEKLFF; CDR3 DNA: TGTGCCAGCAGCCAGGAAAAAAATGAAAAACTGTTTTTT
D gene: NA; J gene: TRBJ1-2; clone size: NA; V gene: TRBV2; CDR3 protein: CASRPNIYGYTF; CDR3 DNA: TGTGCCAGCCGGCCTAATATCTATGGCTACACCTTC
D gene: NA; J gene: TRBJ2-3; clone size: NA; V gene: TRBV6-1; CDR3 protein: CASSEGVLHTDTQYF; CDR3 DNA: TGTGCCAGCAGTGAGGGCGTGCTACACACAGATACGCAGTATTTT
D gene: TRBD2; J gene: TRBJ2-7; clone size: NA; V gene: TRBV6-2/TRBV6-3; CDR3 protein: CASSYSPSGSWGSYEQYF; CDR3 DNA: TGTGCCAGCAGTTACTCGCCTAGCGGGAGTTGGGGCTCCTACGAGCAGTACTTC
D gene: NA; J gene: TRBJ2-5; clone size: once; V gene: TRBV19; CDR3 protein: CASSRTGGETQYF; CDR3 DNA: TGTGCCAGCAGTAGGACAGGAGGGGAGACCCAGTACTTC
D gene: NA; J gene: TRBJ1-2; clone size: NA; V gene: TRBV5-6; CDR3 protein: CASSLVRRVRGDGYTF; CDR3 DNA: TGTGCCAGCAGCTTGGTCAGGAGGGTTAGAGGGGATGGCTACACCTTC
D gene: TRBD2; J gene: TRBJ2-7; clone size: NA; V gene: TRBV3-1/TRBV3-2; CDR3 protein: CASSPLIGRTSSYEQYF; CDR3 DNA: TGTGCCAGCAGCCCCCTAATTGGGCGGACTAGCTCCTACGAGCAGTACTTC
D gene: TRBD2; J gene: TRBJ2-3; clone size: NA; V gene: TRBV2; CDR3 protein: CASCQSGSLTDTQYF; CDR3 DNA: TGTGCCAGCTGCCAGAGCGGGAGTCTTACAGATACGCAGTATTTT
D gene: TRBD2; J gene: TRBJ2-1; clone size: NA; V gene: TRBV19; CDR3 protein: CASSSLGLAGRYEQFF; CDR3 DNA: TGTGCCAGTAGTAGCCTGGGACTAGCGGGAAGGTATGAGCAGTTCTTC
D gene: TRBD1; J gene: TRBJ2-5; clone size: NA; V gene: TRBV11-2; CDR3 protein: CASSLGPQGSQETQYF; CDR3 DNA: TGTGCCAGCAGCTTAGGTCCACAGGGGAGTCAAGAGACCCAGTACTTC
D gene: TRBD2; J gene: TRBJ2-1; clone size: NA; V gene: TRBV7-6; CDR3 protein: CASSLGRTRSNEQFF; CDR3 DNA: TGTGCCAGCAGCTTAGGTCGGACTAGATCCAATGAGCAGTTCTTC
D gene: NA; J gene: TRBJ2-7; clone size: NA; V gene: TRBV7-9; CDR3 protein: CASSSPAGLLTYEQYF; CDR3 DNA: TGTGCCAGCAGCTCCCCGGCCGGACTGCTCACCTACGAGCAGTACTTC
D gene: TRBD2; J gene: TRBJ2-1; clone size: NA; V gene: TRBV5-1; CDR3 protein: CASSLSSGHNEQFF; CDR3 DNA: TGCGCCAGCAGCTTGTCTAGCGGCCACAATGAGCAGTTCTTC
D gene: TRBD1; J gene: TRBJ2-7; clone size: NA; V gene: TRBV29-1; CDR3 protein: CSATGTAYEQYF; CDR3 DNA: TGCAGCGCCACCGGGACAGCCTACGAGCAGTACTTC
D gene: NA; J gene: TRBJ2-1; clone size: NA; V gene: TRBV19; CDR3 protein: CASSPLGGNEQFF; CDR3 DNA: TGTGCCAGTAGTCCGCTGGGAGGCAATGAGCAGTTCTTC
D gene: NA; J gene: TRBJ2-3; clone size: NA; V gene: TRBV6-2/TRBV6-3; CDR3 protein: CASSPTASTDTQYF; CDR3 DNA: TGTGCCAGCAGTCCGACAGCTAGCACAGATACGCAGTATTTT
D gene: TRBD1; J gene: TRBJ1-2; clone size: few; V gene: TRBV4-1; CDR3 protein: CASGGQGVYGYTF; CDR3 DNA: TGCGCCAGCGGAGGACAGGGAGTTTATGGCTACACCTTC
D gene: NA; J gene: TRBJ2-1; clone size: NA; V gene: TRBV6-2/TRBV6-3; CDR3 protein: CASSVGDNNEQFF; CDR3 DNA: TGTGCCAGCAGTGTCGGAGACAACAATGAGCAGTTCTTC
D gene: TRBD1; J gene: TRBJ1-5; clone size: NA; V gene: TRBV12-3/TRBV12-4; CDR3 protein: CASSWTGNQPQHF; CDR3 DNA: TGTGCCAGCAGCTGGACAGGTAATCAGCCCCAGCATTTT
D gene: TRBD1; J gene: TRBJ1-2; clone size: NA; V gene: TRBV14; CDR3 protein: CASSRQGYGYTF; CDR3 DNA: TGTGCCAGCAGCCGACAGGGGTATGGCTACACCTTC
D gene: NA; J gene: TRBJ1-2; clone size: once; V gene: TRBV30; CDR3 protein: CAWSVRAGLNYGYTF; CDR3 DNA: TGTGCCTGGAGTGTACGGGCAGGGCTAAACTATGGCTACACCTTC
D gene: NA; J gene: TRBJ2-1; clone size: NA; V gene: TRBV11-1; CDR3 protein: CASSFVWGNEQFF; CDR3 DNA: TGTGCCAGCAGCTTCGTATGGGGCAATGAGCAGTTCTTC
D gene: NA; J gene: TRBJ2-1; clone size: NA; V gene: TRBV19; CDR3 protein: CASSSSTYNEQFF; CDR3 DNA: TGTGCCAGTAGTTCCTCGACGTACAATGAGCAGTTCTTC
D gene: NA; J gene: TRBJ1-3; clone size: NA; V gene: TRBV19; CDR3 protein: CASSIAAIAGNTIYF; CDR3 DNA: TGTGCCAGTAGTATAGCGGCGATCGCTGGAAACACCATATATTTT
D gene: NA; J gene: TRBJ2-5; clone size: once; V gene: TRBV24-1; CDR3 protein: CATSDGGDQETQYF; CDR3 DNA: TGTGCCACCAGTGATGGTGGGGATCAAGAGACCCAGTACTTC
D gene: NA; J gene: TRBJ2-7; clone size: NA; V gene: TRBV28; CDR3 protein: CASSFGRITYEQYF; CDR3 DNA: TGTGCCAGCAGTTTTGGGCGGATTACCTACGAGCAGTACTTC
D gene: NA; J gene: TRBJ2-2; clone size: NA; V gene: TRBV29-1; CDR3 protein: CSVNDRLGGAGTGELFF; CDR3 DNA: TGCAGCGTCAACGACCGACTGGGCGGAGCGGGCACCGGGGAGCTGTTTTTT
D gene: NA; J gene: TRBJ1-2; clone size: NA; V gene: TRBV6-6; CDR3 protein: CASSPARGYYGYTF; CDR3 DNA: TGTGCCAGCAGCCCCGCGAGAGGGTACTATGGCTACACCTTC
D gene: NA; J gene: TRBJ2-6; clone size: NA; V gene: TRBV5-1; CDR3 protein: CASSLVGSGANVLTF; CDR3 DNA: TGCGCCAGCAGCTTGGTTGGCTCTGGGGCCAACGTCCTGACTTTC
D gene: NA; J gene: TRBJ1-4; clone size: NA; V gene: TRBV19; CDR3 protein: CASSIQIRDREKLFF; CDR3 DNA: TGTGCCAGTAGTATACAGATCAGGGACCGTGAAAAACTGTTTTTT
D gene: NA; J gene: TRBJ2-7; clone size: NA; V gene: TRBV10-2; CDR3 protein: CASATTAYEQYF; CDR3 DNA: TGCGCCAGCGCGACTACAGCCTACGAGCAGTACTTC
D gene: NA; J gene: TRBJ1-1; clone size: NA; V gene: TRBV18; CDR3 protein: CASSPVGVGARNTEAFF; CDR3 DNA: TGTGCCAGCTCACCCGTCGGTGTGGGGGCGAGGAACACTGAAGCTTTCTTT
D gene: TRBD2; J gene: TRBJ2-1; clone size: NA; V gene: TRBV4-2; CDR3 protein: CASSQGTSGGSSYNEQFF; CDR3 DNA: TGTGCCAGCAGCCAGGGGACTAGCGGGGGAAGCTCCTACAATGAGCAGTTCTTC
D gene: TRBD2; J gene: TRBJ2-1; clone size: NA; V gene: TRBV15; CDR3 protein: CATWDSSGSSYNEQFF; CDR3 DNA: TGTGCCACCTGGGATTCTAGCGGGAGCTCCTACAATGAGCAGTTCTTC
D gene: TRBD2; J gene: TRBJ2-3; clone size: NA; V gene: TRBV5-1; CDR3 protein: CASSPGTSGSLWGDTQYF; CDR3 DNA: TGCGCCAGCAGCCCCGGGACTAGCGGGAGCCTTTGGGGAGATACGCAGTATTTT
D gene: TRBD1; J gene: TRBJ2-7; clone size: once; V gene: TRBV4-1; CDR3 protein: CASSPYETGSYEQYF; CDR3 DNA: TGCGCCAGCAGCCCGTACGAGACAGGGTCCTACGAGCAGTACTTC
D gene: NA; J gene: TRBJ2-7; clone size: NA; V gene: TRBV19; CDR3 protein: CASSIQTVDEQYF; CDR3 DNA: TGTGCCAGTAGTATACAGACAGTCGACGAGCAGTACTTC
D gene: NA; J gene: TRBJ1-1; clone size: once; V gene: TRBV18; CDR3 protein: CASSASGAQSTEAFF; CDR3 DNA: TGTGCCAGCTCAGCCTCAGGGGCGCAGAGCACTGAAGCTTTCTTT